This T cell receptor beta chain stems from a study of post-analysis software for immune sequencing data. Study-level information: Included among the disease courses, which were recorded for the cohort, were relapsing-remitting, secondary progressive and progressive-relapsing multiple sclerosis. Study-wide results and caveats: With TRBV5-6, TRBV5-1 and TRBV20-1 included, roughly five TRBV segments were more frequent in patients than in controls. Compared against controls, patients with multiple sclerosis displayed significantly lower normalized Chao1 diversity. The F measure placed samples prepared in the same batch into strongly shared clusters.

This clonotype occurred a few times. Its antigen remains unknown. From germline, CDR1 is MDHEN and CDR2 SYDVKM. The CDR3 is made up of 17 amino acids. Trimming removed 4 bases from V and 2 bases from J, with 21 bases in between. The TCR beta cDNA libraries contained unique molecular identifiers. T cells, roughly 1 to 10 million of them, yielded around 460,000 cDNA molecules. One entry per CDR3 protein results from TCRdb running MiXCR on the PCR reads. The profile shows over 700,000 distinct CDR3 sequences, 25% to 30% of them singletons. What was sequenced was blood. This rearrangement joins TRBV28 to TRBJ2-7; tentative D call: TRBD2 (6 bases). The receptor's source is a girl aged 5 to 17 with multiple sclerosis. This CDR3 reads CASSSPAGQGHTYEQYF. DNA for the CDR3: TGTGCCAGCAGTTCACCGGCGGGGCAGGGCCACACCTACGAGCAGTACTTC.